This T cell receptor beta chain was sequenced for a study of identical twins. TCRdb used MiXCR to reprocess the 5' RACE reads, holding one entry per CDR3 protein. This sample carries roughly 540,000 distinct CDR3 sequences, around 20% of them seen once, and the ten largest clones take 0.8% to 1%. Germline V gene sequence: CDR1 SGHNT, CDR2 YENEEA. This CDR3 is built from 14 residues. V was clipped by 3 bases and J by 4 bases, with 11 bases between them. The sample also formed part of further work on T cells expressing NK-cell markers. From that paper: Underlying the TCR beta repertoires were sorted CD3+CD56+NKG2C+, CD3+CD56+NKG2C- and CD3+CD56-NKG2C+ T cells. In 5 or 6 donors, dominant NKG2C+ clonotypes were about 1.0-7.5% of CD8+ T cells.

This rearrangement joins TRBV11-3 to TRBJ2-3; tentative D call: TRBD1 (6 bases). Input material: CD4+ T cells sorted from blood. The receptor was isolated from a young woman in good health. The CDR3 sequence is CASSLHRVSDTQYF. In DNA form, the CDR3 reads TGTGCCAGCAGCTTGCACAGGGTATCAGATACGCAGTATTTT.